This TCR beta chain was sequenced for a study of lymphopenia after photon versus proton radiotherapy. Remarks on this clone: The antigen remains unidentified.

Findings of the study overall: After lymphocyte nadir, photon-treated repertoires showed oligoclonal expansion, especially CD8+ Temra. Relative stability marked proton patients; photon patients lost diversity and naive cells. A bigger post-nadir fall in TCR diversity correlated inversely with survival time in deceased patients. Authors raise, but do not show, better survival with proton therapy.

After removal of 8 bases from V and 8 bases from J, the junction contained 11 bases not matched to a gene. The CDR3 extends over 14 amino acids. Germline V gene sequence: CDR1 MNHNS, CDR2 SASEGT. The assay was immunoSEQ multiplex PCR, and TCRdb's table has in-frame clones only and misses some. The sample yields about 68,000 clones, approximately 91% seen once. Sequences were derived from peripheral blood, sampled from a patient treated with photon-based radiotherapy. This clonotype was obtained from a woman aged 70 to 79 with pancreatic cancer. V and J are TRBV6-1 and TRBJ1-3; 8 bases line up with TRBD1. CDR3 bases: TGTGCCAGCGCCGACAGGGGCCTAGGGGACACCATATATTTT. Encoded protein: CASADRGLGDTIYF.